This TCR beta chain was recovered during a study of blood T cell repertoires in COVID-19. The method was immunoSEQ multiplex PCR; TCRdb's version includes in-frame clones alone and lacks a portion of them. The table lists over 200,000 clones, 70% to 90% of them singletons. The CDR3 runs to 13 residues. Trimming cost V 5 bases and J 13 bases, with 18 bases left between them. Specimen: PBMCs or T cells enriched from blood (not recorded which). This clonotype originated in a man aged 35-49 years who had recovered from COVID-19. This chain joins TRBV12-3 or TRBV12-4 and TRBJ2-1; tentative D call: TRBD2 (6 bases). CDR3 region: CASSPTGTVNQFF. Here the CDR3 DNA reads TGTGCCAGCAGTCCTACCGGGACTGTAAATCAGTTCTTC.